This T cell receptor beta chain was sequenced for a study of cytomegalovirus exposure and HLA in healthy donors. Broader study findings: Most sequenced TCRs were rare (though some public TCRs occurred in many donors). Later analysis demonstrated an association between a missense DCLRE1C variant and TCR beta V- and J-gene trimming.

Note on this clone: Its antigen remains unknown.

The PCR had 60 Vbeta and 13 Jbeta primers. The protocol was immunoSEQ multiplex PCR, while the TCRdb copy is restricted to in-frame clones and leaves out a portion. The sample has tens of thousands of clones. The CDR3 runs to 14 residues. Germline V lookup: CDR1 SGDLS, CDR2 YYNGEE. With 3 bases clipped from V and 8 bases from J, the junction kept 4 bases outside the gene matches. This receptor was identified in a human donor in good health. The chain combines TRBV9 with TRBJ1-6, with TRBD1 identical over 8 bases. The sample consisted of PBMCs. As DNA, the CDR3 is TGTGCCAGCAGCGCCAGGGGGCGTCATTCACCCCTCCACTTT. This codes for CASSARGRHSPLHF. The variable domain in full, completed from reference TRBV9 and TRBJ1-6, reads DSGVTQTPKHLITATGQRVTLRCSPRSGDLSVYWYQQSLDQGLQFLIQYYNGEERAKGNILERFSAQQFPDLHSELNLSSLELGDSALYFCASSARGRHSPLHFGNGTRLTVT.